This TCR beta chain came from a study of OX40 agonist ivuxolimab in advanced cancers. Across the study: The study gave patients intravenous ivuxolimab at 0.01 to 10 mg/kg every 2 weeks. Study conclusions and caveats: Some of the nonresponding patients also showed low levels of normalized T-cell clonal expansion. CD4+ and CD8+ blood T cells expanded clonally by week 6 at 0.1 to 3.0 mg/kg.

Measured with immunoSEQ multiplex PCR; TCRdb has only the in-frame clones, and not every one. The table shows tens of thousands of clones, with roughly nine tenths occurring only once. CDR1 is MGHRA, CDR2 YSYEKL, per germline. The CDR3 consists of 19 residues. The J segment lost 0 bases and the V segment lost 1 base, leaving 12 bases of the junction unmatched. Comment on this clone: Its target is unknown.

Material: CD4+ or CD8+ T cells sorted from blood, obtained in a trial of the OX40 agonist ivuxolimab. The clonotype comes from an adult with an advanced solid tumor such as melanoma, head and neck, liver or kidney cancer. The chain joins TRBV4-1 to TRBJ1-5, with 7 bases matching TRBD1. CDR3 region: CASSQGLGQTIYSNQPQHF. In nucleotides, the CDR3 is TGCGCCAGCAGCCAAGGCTTGGGACAGACAATTTATAGCAATCAGCCCCAGCATTTT.